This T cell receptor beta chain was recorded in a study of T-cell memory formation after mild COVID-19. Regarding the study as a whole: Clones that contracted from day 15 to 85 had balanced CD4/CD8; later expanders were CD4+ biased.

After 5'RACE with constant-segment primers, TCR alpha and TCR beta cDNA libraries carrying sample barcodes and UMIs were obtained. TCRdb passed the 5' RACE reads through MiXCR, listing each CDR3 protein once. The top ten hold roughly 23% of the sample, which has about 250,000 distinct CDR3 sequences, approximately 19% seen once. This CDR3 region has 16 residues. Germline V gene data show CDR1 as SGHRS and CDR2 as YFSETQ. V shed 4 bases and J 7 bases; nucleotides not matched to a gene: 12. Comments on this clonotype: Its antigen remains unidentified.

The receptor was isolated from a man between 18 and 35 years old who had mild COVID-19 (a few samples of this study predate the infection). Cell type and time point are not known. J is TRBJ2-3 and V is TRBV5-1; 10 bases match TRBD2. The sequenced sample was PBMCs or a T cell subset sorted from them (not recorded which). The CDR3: CASSETGLAGANTQYF. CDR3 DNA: TGCGCCAGCAGCGAGACCGGGCTAGCGGGGGCAAATACGCAGTATTTT.